Following are 3 T cell receptor beta chains from one sample sequenced in a study. TCRdb analysed the RT-PCR reads with MiXCR anew, one entry per CDR3 protein. The sample shows about 680,000 distinct CDR3 sequences, 11% to 15% of them seen only once. The sequenced material came from memory CD4+ T cells from blood. The source of these receptors is a female donor in good health, serving as a healthy control.

The chain recombines TRBV12-3 or TRBV12-4 with TRBJ2-3; D unresolved. The CDR3 sequence is 15 residues long. V was trimmed by 6 bases and J by 2 bases, leaving 15 bases between them. CDR3 DNA: TGTGCCAGCAGCCCCCTCGGCACCAACACAGATACGCAGTATTTT. This codes for CASSPLGTNTDTQYF.

The gene calls are TRBV7-9 and TRBJ2-1; TRBD2 aligns across 14 bases. Germline CDR1 reads SEHNR; CDR2 reads FQNEAQ (reference sequence). There are 17 residues in the CDR3. V shed 1 base, J shed 6 bases, and the junction held 5 bases outside the gene matches. The CDR3 is CASSLEGTSGSVNEQFF. DNA for the CDR3: TGTGCCAGCAGCTTAGAGGGGACTAGCGGGAGCGTCAATGAGCAGTTCTTC.

This clonotype appeared many times. The gene calls are TRBV12-3 or TRBV12-4 and TRBJ1-1; 7 nucleotides line up with TRBD1. There are 15 residues in the CDR3. With 6 bases clipped from V and 4 bases from J, the junction kept 11 bases outside the gene matches. The CDR3 nucleotides read TGTGCCAGCAGGTGGACAGGCGGCGAGAGCACTGAAGCTTTCTTT. Its protein product is CASRWTGGESTEAFF.